Below, one T cell receptor beta chain is given with its context. What it recognizes is unknown. Other DNA sequences from this sample encode an identical CDR3 as well. This sample is drawn from a study of beta chain features in type 1 diabetes. Expressed TCRB transcripts were sequenced because the entire RNA isolate underwent reverse transcription. Millions of reads, on average, came from each naive, central memory and regulatory T cell sample. Produced via immunoSEQ multiplex PCR; TCRdb's table is partial and in-frame only. Among 500,000 to 700,000 clones, around 16% were seen once, and the ten largest hold about 0.087%. Study-wide results and caveats: Relative to healthy donors, patients appeared to have naive, central memory and Treg TCRB repertoires that were more similar. Researchers cautioned that cDNA sequencing could over-represent cells with high TCR expression.

The ends were cut back, 5 bases at V and 1 base at J, with 11 bases in the middle. CDR3 length equals 13 residues. Germline CDR1 is GTSNPN and CDR2 is SVGIG (reference sequence). Purity of each sorted population was above 95%. J is TRBJ1-1 and V is TRBV30, with TRBD1 as a possible D gene (5 bases). The sample was naive CD4+ T cells from blood. The receptor comes from a man between 18 and 35 years old in good health. CDR3: CAWRGQKNTEAFF. CDR3 nucleotide sequence: TGTGCCTGGCGAGGACAAAAGAACACTGAAGCTTTCTTT.